This TCR beta chain emerged from a study of metastatic and nonmetastatic thyroid tumors (dated by TCRdb to 2018 to 2020). Broadly, across the study: For patients with malignant and with benign thyroid disease, the researchers compared repertoires between peripheral blood samples and tumor or nodule tissue samples. Results and caveats for the whole study, not just this receptor: TCR beta diversity was reported as significantly higher in malignant tumors than in benign nodules, in both blood and tumor samples.

Ten or more counts support this clone. There is no known antigen for this receptor. The input lacks base qualities; no much larger clone sits a single base away. Before undergoing thyroid surgery, none of the patients had been given any kind of treatment. Using T-cell receptor beta sequencing, the researchers looked back retrospectively at clinical samples from patients, gathered between the early 2010s and the late 2010s. The protocol used for the library was PCR. The data were produced on an Illumina HiSeq 4000. High-throughput sequencing was used to profile the TCR beta-chain CDR3 region of each patient. The study's own analysis went as follows. CDR3 differences across clinicopathological groups were used to build a classifier for discriminating distant-metastatic papillary thyroid cancer patients. Repertoire diversity was assessed with the Shannon index, and tumor-blood repertoire similarity with the Morisita-Horn index. TCRdb itself trimmed the public reads at Q25 with fastp, ran MiXCR and retained productive beta chains. V and J calls and clone size were set by TCRdb, not the authors. The sample table records around 46,000 clones; 22% of these occur just once. The ten largest clones represent over 3% of the sample.

The material sequenced was blood. The clonotype comes from a male donor with papillary thyroid cancer or a benign thyroid nodule (not recorded which). Some clones in this sample may be carry-over from other donors' samples.

The DNA is as follows: TGTGCCAGCAACCTGGGGGCGGAGACAGATACGCAGTATTTT. The resulting protein is CASNLGAETDTQYF. The rearranged chain carries TRBV6-1 and TRBJ2-3; the D region possibly corresponds to TRBD1 (6 bases align). The V end loses 7 bases and the J end loses 3 bases, and a stretch of 14 bases separates them. CDR1 and CDR2 are read off the germline V gene as MNHNS and SASEGT. The CDR3 runs 14 amino acids, cysteine and phenylalanine included. The retained sequence is limited to the CDR3, 42 bases, with the frame set at the first base.